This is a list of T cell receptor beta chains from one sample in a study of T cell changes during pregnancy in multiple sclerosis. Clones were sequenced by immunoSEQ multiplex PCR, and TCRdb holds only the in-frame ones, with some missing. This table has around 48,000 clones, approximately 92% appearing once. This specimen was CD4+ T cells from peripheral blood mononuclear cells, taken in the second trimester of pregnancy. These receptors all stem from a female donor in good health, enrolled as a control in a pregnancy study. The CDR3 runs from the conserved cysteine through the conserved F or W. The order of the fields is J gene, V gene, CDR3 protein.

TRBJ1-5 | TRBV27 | CASKFLGTGKSQPQHF
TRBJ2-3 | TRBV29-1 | CSVEQGTQYF
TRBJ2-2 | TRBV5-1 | CASSTGGTGELFF
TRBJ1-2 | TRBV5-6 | CASSFTEIHGYTF
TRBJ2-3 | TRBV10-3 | CAIRIASQGDTQYF
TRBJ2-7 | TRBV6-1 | CASSEQRQGTYEQYF
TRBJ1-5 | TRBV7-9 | CASSFGTGNQPQHF
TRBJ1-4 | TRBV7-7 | CASSEGREEKLFF
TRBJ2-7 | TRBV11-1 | CASSWAGRGTGTEQYF
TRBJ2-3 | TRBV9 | CASSPPRGQLTDTQYF
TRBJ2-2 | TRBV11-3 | CASSLTLSGELFF
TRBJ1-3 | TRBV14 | CASSRIRPSSGNTIYF
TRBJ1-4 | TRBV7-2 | CASSLTTGGLGKLFF
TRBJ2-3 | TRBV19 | CASSPLGTGVTDTQYF
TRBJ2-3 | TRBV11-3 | CASSTLGTDTQYF
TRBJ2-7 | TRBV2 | CASKTAGRYEQYF
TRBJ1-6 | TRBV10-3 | CAIGGTGNSPLHF
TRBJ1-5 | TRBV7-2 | CASSLDLNQPQHF
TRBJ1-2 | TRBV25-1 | CASRGTGGDYGYTF
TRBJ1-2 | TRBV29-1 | CSVERWQNYGYTF
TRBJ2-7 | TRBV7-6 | CASSPHPDSSYEQYF
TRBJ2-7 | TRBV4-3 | CASSQDAQGAYEQYF
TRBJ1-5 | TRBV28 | CASSFRQVREPQHF
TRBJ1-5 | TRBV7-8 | CASSLVAGRRVNQPQHF
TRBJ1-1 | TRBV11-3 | CASKGARMNTEAFF
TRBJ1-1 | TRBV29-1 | CSVEGSQGESRFTEAFF
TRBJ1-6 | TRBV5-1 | CASSSRIPGESPLHF
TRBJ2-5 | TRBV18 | CASSPLTGGETQYF
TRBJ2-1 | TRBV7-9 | CASSLALAGALNEQFF
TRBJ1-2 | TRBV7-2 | CASSKGQAQLWYGYTF
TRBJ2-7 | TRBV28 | CASSLRTAYEQYF
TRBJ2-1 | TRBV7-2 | CASSLDDRGRGNEQFF
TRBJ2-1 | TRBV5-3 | CARSLRVVSSYNEQFF
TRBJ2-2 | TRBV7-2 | CASSLRVGELFF
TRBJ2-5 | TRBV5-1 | CASRNLQVQETQYF
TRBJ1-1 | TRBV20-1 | CSARPRTEAFF
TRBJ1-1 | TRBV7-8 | CASSSETGVWNTEAFF
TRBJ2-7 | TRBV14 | CASRRTGAYEQYF
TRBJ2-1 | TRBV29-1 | CSVLGQGYNEQFF
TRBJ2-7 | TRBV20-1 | CSASRAFEQYF
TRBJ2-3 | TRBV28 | CASSTLAGGPWDTQYF